This passage covers 17 T cell receptor beta chains from one sample sequenced in a study of T cell repertoires in cytomegalovirus infection. TCRdb re-called the reads through MiXCR, storing one row per CDR3 protein. Here the sample spans about 180,000 distinct CDR3 sequences, approximately 14% being singletons. Sequenced sample: PBMCs. Every receptor here comes from a human donor in good health (CMV status not recorded). Some clones in this sample may be carry-over from other donors' samples.

The chain joins TRBV28 to TRBJ2-7; either TRBD1 or TRBD2 may supply D (5 bases each). Trimming shortened V by 7 bases and J by 0 bases, and 10 bases separated the two germline ends. Germline values: CDR1 MDHEN, CDR2 SYDVKM. There are 13 residues in the CDR3. CDR3 loop: CASIGTHSYEQYF. The CDR3 DNA is TGTGCCAGCATCGGGACCCACTCCTACGAGCAGTACTTC.

A remark on this clonotype: An end of the junction differs from the germline gene, which may be a read error. This rearrangement joins TRBV11-3 to TRBJ2-1; 14 bases are shared with TRBD2. The CDR3 totals 17 residues. Looked up from germline, CDR1 is SGHNT and CDR2 is YENEEA. The CDR3: CASSSGLAGVGYKEQFF. The CDR3 nucleotides read TGTGCCAGCAGCTCGGGACTAGCGGGAGTAGGTTACAAAGAGCAGTTCTTC.

This clonotype has just a few counts. The genes are TRBV29-1 and TRBJ1-1; weak D call: TRBD1 (5 bases). In germline, CDR1 is SQVTM, CDR2 ANQGSEA. The CDR3 contains 14 residues. V was pared by 4 bases and J by 0 bases, with 12 bases between. This chain's CDR3 is CSVAPGSMNTEAFF. As DNA, the CDR3 is TGCAGCGTTGCCCCAGGGTCGATGAACACTGAAGCTTTCTTT.

This clonotype has ten or more counts. The gene calls are TRBV18 and TRBJ2-5; the D is unclear. Germline CDR1 reads KGHSH; CDR2 reads LQKENI. This CDR3 spans 14 amino acids. Trimming removed 3 bases at V and 2 bases at J, with 10 bases between. CDR3 nucleotides: TGTGCCAGCTCACCCTCCGGGCCACAAGAGACCCAGTACTTC. Protein product: CASSPSGPQETQYF.

The rearrangement joins TRBV5-5 to TRBJ1-5, with TRBD1 as a possible D gene (6 bases). Germline CDR1 and CDR2: SGHKS and YYEKEE (reference sequence). The CDR3 length is 14 residues. Trimming shortened V by 4 bases and J by 4 bases, and 12 bases separated the two germline ends. The CDR3 sequence is CASSAGTRNQPQHF. The CDR3 DNA follows: TGTGCCAGCAGCGCCGGGACAAGGAATCAGCCCCAGCATTTT.

This clonotype was seen ten or more times. The chain recombines TRBV7-6 with TRBJ2-7; TRBD1 might be the D (6 bases). CDR3 length: 16 amino acids. CDR1 and CDR2 from the germline V gene are SGHVS and FNYEAQ. Trimming removed 3 bases from V and 3 bases from J, with 18 bases in between. The chain's CDR3 is CASSFEGGITGYEQYF. For the CDR3, the DNA is TGTGCCAGCAGCTTCGAAGGGGGAATTACTGGCTACGAGCAGTACTTC.

This clonotype was seen only a few times. The chain carries TRBV20-1 and TRBJ2-3; D is ambiguous. Between the trimmed V and J ends, which lost 0 bases and 0 bases, there was a span of 16 bases. The CDR3 spans 17 residues. CDR1 DFQATT and CDR2 SNEGSKA come from the germline V gene (reference sequence). The CDR3 sequence: CSARDLQASTSTDTQYF. CDR3 nucleotide sequence: TGCAGTGCTAGAGATCTGCAGGCCTCAACTAGCACAGATACGCAGTATTTT.

The rearrangement joins TRBV6-8 to TRBJ1-5, with D perhaps TRBD1 (6 bases). Germline-derived CDR1 and CDR2 are MNHGY and SAAAGT. This CDR3 is 13 amino acids long. V was cut by 2 bases and J by 9 bases, with 11 bases left in between. The CDR3 coding sequence is TGTGCCAGCAGTTACGGCGGGGGCAGGCCCCAGCATTTT. Encoded protein: CASSYGGGRPQHF.

This clonotype was counted ten times or more. The chain links TRBV7-2 to TRBJ1-3; D uncertain. Trimming shortened V by 5 bases and J by 4 bases, and 15 bases separated the two germline ends. CDR1 and CDR2 from the germline V gene are SGHTA and FQGNSA. The length of the CDR3 is 15 residues. CDR3 in amino acids: CASSQEPAGGNTIYF. The CDR3 DNA is TGTGCCAGCAGCCAAGAGCCTGCGGGAGGAAACACCATATATTTT.

This clonotype was recorded many times. This chain's CDR3 is CASSLEGTGQGAANQPQHF. Written as DNA, the CDR3 is TGTGCCAGCAGTTTAGAGGGGACTGGTCAGGGGGCGGCCAATCAGCCCCAGCATTTT. The chain is built from TRBV28 and TRBJ1-5; TRBD1 aligns across 8 bases. The germline V gene has CDR1 MDHEN and CDR2 SYDVKM. The CDR3 loop spans 19 amino acids. Trimming took 2 bases from V and 3 from J; bases not matched to a gene: 15.

This clonotype has a handful of counts. The chain links TRBV28 to TRBJ2-1; D is uncertain. The ends were cut back, 3 bases at V and 7 bases at J, with 10 bases in the middle. The CDR3 sequence is 13 residues long. CDR1 is MDHEN and CDR2 is SYDVKM in the germline V gene. CDR3 in amino acids: CASSFQLRNEQFF. DNA for the CDR3: TGTGCCAGCAGTTTCCAGCTCCGTAATGAGCAGTTCTTC.

This clonotype was recorded many times. The DNA of the CDR3 is TGTGCCACCAGTGCGGGGGTACCTCCTAGCACAGATACGCAGTATTTT. Amino acid sequence: CATSAGVPPSTDTQYF. V and J are TRBV24-1 and TRBJ2-3; D may be TRBD2 (6 bases). This CDR3 comprises 16 residues. Germline CDR1 reads KGHDR; CDR2 reads SFDVKD. The ends were cut back, 5 bases at V and 0 bases at J, with 14 bases in the middle.

The chain recombines TRBV5-6 with TRBJ2-1; no clear D gene. V lost 0 bases to trimming and J lost 11 bases, with 9 bases between them. Germline values: CDR1 SGHDT, CDR2 YYEEEE. This CDR3 spans 12 amino acids. The CDR3 nucleotides read TGTGCCAGCAGCTTGGATGCCGTAAAGCAGTTCTTC. This translates into CASSLDAVKQFF.

This clonotype has a handful of counts. Compared with germline, one end of the junction differs, possibly owing to a read error. The rearrangement joins TRBV7-9 to TRBJ2-3; no clear D gene. The CDR3 length is 11 residues. CDR1 and CDR2 (germline): SEHNR, FQNEAQ (reference sequence). The CDR3 sequence is CASSLVLPPSW. DNA of the CDR3: TGTGCCAGCAGCTTAGTGTTGCCCCCTTCATGG.

This clonotype was recorded at least ten times. The chain couples TRBV7-8 to TRBJ1-3; D is possibly TRBD1 (5 bases). The CDR3 is 16 amino acids. CDR1 and CDR2 from the germline V gene are SGHVS and FQNEAQ. Trimming cost V 1 base and J 0 bases, with 10 bases left between them. The CDR3, as DNA: TGTGCCAGCAGCTTAGTCCCAGGGAGCTCTGGAAACACCATATATTTT. It encodes CASSLVPGSSGNTIYF.

A single count supports this clonotype. The rearrangement joins TRBV23-1 to TRBJ2-1, with D maybe TRBD2 (5 bases). TRBV23-1 is assigned to the ORF class and has an uncertain function. The length of the CDR3 is 10 residues. The CDR3 DNA follows: TGCGCGCCATCTGGAGGTGAGCAGTTCTTC. This gives the protein CAPSGGEQFF.

This clonotype has just a few counts. This could be a read error, since a much larger clone is one nucleotide away. V is TRBV5-4 and J is TRBJ2-7, with D unresolved. CDR3 length equals 13 residues. V lost 4 bases to trimming and J lost 0 bases, with 8 bases between them. The germline gives CDR1 SGHNT, CDR2 YYREEE (reference sequence). CDR3 bases: TGTGCCAGCAGCCCGACAAACTCCTACGAGCAGTACTTC. Residues: CASSPTNSYEQYF.